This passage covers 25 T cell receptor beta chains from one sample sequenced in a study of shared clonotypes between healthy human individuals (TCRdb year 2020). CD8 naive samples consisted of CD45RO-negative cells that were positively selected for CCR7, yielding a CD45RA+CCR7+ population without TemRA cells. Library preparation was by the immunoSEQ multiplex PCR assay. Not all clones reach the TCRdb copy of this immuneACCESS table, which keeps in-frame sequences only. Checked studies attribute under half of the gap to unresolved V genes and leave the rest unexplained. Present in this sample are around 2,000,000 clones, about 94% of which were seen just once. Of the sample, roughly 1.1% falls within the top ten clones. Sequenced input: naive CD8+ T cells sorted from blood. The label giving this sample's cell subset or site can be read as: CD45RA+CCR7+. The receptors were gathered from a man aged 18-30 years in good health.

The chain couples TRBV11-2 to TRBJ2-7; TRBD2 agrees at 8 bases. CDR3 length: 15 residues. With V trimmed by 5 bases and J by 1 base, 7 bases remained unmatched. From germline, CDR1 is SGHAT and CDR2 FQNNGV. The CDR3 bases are TGTGCCAGCAGCCCCGGGCGGGGGGCGTCCTACGAGCAGTACTTC. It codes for CASSPGRGASYEQYF.

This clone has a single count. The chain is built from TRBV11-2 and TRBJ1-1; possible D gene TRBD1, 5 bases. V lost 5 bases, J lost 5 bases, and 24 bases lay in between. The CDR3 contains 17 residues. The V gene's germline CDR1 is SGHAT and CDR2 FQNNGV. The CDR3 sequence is CASSPQVTGWGRTEAFF. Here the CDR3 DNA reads TGTGCCAGCAGCCCACAGGTCACCGGCTGGGGGAGGACTGAAGCTTTCTTT.

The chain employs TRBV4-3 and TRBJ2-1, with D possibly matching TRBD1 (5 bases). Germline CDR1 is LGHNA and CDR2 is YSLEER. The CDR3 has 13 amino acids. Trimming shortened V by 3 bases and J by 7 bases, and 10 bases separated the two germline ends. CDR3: CASSHREQNEQFF. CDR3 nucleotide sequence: TGCGCCAGCAGCCACAGGGAACAGAATGAGCAGTTCTTC.

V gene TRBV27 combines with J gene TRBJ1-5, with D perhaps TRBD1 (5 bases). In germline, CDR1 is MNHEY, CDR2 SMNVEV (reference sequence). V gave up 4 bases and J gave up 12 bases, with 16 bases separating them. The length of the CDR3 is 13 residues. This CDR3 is CASSSAGTANQHF. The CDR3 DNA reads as TGTGCCAGCAGTTCGGCCGGGACTGCAAACCAGCATTTT.

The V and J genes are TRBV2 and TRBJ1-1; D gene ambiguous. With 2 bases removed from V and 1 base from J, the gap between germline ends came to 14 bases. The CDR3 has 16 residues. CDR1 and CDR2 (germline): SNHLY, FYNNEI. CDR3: CASSESGSGWNTEAFF. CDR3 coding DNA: TGTGCCAGCAGTGAATCTGGGAGTGGTTGGAACACTGAAGCTTTCTTT.

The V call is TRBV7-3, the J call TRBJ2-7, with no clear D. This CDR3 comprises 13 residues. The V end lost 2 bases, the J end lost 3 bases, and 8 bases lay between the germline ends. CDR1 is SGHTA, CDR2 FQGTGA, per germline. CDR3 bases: TGTGCCAGCAGCTTATTCGGTGGCTACGAGCAGTACTTC. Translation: CASSLFGGYEQYF.

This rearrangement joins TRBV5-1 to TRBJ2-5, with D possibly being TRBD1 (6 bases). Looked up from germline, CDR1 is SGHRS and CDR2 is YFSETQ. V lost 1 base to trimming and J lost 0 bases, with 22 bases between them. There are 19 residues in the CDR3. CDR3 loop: CASSLSTQGPALYQETQYF. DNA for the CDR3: TGCGCCAGCAGCTTGTCGACCCAGGGGCCAGCCTTGTACCAAGAGACCCAGTACTTC.

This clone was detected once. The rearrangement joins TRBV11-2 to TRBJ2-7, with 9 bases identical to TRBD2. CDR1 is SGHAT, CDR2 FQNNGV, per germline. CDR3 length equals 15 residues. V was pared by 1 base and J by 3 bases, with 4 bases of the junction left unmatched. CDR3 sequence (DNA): TGTGCCAGCAGCTTAGTTCCTAGCGGGGACTACGAGCAGTACTTC. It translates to CASSLVPSGDYEQYF.

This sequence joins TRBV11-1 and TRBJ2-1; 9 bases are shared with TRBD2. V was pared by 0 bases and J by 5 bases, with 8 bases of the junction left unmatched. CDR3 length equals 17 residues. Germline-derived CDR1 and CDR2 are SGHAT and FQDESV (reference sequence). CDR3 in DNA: TGTGCCAGCAGCTTAGCGGATTCGAGCGGGGGGCACAATGAGCAGTTCTTC. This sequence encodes CASSLADSSGGHNEQFF.

CDR3 residues: CASSRTSGPGYSEQYF. CDR3 DNA sequence: TGTGCCAGCAGCCGAACTTCAGGCCCTGGTTACTCCGAGCAGTACTTC. The chain is built from TRBV5-6 and TRBJ2-7; D unresolved. The V end lost 4 bases, the J end lost 6 bases, and 23 bases lay between the germline ends. The CDR3 spans 16 residues. Per the germline V gene, CDR1 is SGHDT and CDR2 is YYEEEE.

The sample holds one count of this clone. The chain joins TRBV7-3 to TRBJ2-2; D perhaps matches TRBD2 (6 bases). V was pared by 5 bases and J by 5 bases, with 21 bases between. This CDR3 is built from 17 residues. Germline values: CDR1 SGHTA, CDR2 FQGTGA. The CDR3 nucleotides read TGTGCCAGCAGCCCGCATGAGCGGGTGGTGGGTACCGGGGAGCTGTTTTTT. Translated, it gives CASSPHERVVGTGELFF.

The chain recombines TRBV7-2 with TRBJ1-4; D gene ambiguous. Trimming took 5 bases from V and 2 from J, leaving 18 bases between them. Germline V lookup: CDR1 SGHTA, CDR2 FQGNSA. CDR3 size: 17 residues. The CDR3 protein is CASSPRKFPCTNEKLFF. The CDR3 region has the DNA TGTGCCAGCAGCCCCCGTAAGTTCCCTTGCACTAATGAAAAACTGTTTTTT.

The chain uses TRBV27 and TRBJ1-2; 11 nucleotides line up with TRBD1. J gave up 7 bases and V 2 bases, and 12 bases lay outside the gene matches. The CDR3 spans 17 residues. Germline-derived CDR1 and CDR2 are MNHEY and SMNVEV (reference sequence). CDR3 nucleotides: TGTGCCAGCAGTTTAGTTCCCTGGACAGGGGGCTTAGGTGGCTACACCTTC. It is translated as CASSLVPWTGGLGGYTF.

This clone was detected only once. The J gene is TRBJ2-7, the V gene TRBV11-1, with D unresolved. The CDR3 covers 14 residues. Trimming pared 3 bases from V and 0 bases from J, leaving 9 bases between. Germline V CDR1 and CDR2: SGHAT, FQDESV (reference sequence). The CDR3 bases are TGTGCCAGCAGCTTCGATATAGGCTCCTACGAGCAGTACTTC. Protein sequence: CASSFDIGSYEQYF.

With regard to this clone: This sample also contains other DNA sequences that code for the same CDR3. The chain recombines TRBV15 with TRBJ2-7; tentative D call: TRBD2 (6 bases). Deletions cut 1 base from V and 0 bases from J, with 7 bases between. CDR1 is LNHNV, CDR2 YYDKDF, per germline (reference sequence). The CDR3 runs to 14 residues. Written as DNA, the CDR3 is TGTGCCACCAGCAGAGTCGGGAGCTCCTACGAGCAGTACTTC. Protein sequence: CATSRVGSSYEQYF.

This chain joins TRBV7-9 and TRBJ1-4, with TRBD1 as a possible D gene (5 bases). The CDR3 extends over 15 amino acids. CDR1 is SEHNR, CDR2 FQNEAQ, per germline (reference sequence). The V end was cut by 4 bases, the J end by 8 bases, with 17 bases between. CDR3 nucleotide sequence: TGTGCCAGCAGCTCCCCGGGGCGCGTCGGAGAAAAACTGTTTTTT. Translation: CASSSPGRVGEKLFF.

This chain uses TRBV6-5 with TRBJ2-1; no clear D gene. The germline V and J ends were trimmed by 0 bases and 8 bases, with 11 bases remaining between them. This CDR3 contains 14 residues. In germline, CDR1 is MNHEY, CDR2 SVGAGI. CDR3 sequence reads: CASSYSGELYEQFF. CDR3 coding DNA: TGTGCCAGCAGTTACTCGGGCGAGTTGTATGAGCAGTTCTTC.

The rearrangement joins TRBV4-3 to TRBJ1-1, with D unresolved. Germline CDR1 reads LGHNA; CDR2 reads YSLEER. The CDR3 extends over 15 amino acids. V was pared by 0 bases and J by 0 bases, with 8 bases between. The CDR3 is CASSQEQNMNTEAFF. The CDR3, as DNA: TGCGCCAGCAGCCAAGAACAGAACATGAACACTGAAGCTTTCTTT.

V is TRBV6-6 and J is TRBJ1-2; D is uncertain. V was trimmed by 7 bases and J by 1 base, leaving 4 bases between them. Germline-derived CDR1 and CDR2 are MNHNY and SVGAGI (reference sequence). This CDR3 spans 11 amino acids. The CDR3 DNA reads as TGTGCCAGCACGGATAACTATGGCTACACCTTC. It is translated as CASTDNYGYTF.

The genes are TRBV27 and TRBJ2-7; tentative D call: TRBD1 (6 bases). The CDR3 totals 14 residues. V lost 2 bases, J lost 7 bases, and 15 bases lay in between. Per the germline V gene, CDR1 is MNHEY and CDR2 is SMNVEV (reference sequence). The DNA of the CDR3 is TGTGCCAGCAGTTTAATGGGGGCTCCCAGGGAGCAGTACTTC. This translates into CASSLMGAPREQYF.

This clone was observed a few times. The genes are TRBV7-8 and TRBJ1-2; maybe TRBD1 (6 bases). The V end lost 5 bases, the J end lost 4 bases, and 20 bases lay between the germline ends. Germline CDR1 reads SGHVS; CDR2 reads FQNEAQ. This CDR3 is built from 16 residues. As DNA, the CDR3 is TGTGCCAGCAGCCCCCAAGCAGGGGTTAGCGTCTATGGCTACACCTTC. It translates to CASSPQAGVSVYGYTF.

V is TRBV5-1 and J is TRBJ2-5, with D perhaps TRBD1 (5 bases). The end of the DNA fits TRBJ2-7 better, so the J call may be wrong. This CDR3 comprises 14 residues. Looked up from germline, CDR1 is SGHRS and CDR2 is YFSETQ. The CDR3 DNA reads TGCGCCAGCAGCTTCCAGGGCCCGACCTACGAGCAGTACTTC. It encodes CASSFQGPTYEQYF.

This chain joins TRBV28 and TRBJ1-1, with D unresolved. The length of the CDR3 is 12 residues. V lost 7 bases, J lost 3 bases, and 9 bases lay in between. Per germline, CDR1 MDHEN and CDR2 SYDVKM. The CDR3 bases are TGTGCCAGCATAGGGCCTTACACTGAAGCTTTCTTT. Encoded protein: CASIGPYTEAFF.

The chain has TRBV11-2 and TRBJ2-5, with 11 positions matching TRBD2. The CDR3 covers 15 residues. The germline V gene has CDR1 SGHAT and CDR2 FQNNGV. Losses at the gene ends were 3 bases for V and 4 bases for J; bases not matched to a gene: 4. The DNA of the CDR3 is TGTGCCAGCAGCTTGCGTAGCGGGAGGGGAGAGACCCAGTACTTC. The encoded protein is CASSLRSGRGETQYF.

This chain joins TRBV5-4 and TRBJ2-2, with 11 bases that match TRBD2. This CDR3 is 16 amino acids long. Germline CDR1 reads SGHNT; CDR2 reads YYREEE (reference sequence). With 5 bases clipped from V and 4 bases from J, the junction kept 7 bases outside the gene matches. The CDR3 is CASRGVLAGGTGELFF. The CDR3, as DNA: TGTGCCAGCAGAGGGGTCCTAGCGGGAGGCACCGGGGAGCTGTTTTTT.